The 12 T cell receptor beta chains below come from one sample, sequenced in a study of blood T cell repertoires in COVID-19. Measured with immunoSEQ multiplex PCR; TCRdb has only the in-frame clones, and not every one. The sample shows fewer than 150,000 clones, around 88% of them seen only once. The sequenced material came from peripheral blood. These receptors were taken from a human donor in a cohort sampled during active COVID-19.

The genes are TRBV30 and TRBJ2-7; 8 bases fit TRBD1. The CDR3 has 14 residues. V lost 3 bases and J lost 6; bases outside the gene matches: 10. Germline loops: CDR1 GTSNPN, CDR2 SVGIG (reference sequence). CDR3 sequence reads: CAWRGKTGAGEQYF. Written as DNA, the CDR3 is TGTGCCTGGAGGGGGAAGACAGGGGCGGGCGAGCAGTACTTC.

J is TRBJ1-5 and V is TRBV19; possibly TRBD1 for D (6 bases). Trimming left V 3 bases short and J 2 bases short, with 14 bases between. Germline values: CDR1 LNHDA, CDR2 SQIVND (reference sequence). This CDR3 is built from 16 residues. CDR3: CASSISQGVRNQPQHF. CDR3 coding DNA: TGTGCCAGTAGTATTTCACAGGGAGTACGCAATCAGCCCCAGCATTTT.

The chain has TRBV12-3 or TRBV12-4 and TRBJ2-5; the match to TRBD2 covers 8 bases. The length of the CDR3 is 13 residues. With 5 bases clipped from V and 5 bases from J, the junction kept 4 bases outside the gene matches. CDR3 loop: CASSTGLGETQYF. The CDR3 nucleotides are TGTGCCAGCAGTACGGGACTAGGGGAGACCCAGTACTTC.

The chain joins TRBV7-9 to TRBJ1-1; 8 bases match TRBD1. The V and J ends lost 7 bases and 3 bases, in that order; junction bases with no gene match: 13. The CDR3 sequence is 16 residues long. Germline V gene lookup returns CDR1 SEHNR and CDR2 FQNEAQ (reference sequence). The DNA for the CDR3 is TGTGCCAGCACCCCCCTAAGGCAGGGGGCCCACACTGAAGCTTTCTTT. This encodes CASTPLRQGAHTEAFF.

This chain links TRBV30 with TRBJ1-3; 7 bases align to TRBD1. The CDR3 loop spans 16 amino acids. Germline trimming cut 5 bases from V and 7 bases from J; bases unmatched to any gene: 17. Per the germline V gene, CDR1 is GTSNPN and CDR2 is SVGIG (reference sequence). CDR3 DNA sequence: TGTGCCTGGCAGTTCCAAACAGGGGCCCTTCCCAACACCATATATTTT. This codes for CAWQFQTGALPNTIYF.

In its sample, this clone was seen a few times. The chain recombines TRBV30 with TRBJ2-4, with a tentative D call TRBD1 (6 bases). This CDR3 has 11 residues. Germline CDR1 and CDR2: GTSNPN and SVGIG (reference sequence). V was shortened by 1 base and J by 9 bases, with 7 bases between the two germline ends. The CDR3 spells CAWSEGVIQYF. As DNA, the CDR3 is TGTGCCTGGAGTGAGGGGGTCATTCAGTACTTC.

This clone turned up a few times. The genes are TRBV6-6 and TRBJ1-2; D possibly corresponds to TRBD1 (6 bases). The germline V gene encodes CDR1 MNHNY and CDR2 SVGAGI (reference sequence). V shed 2 bases and J shed 8 bases, with 6 bases lying between them. The CDR3 length is 11 residues. CDR3 sequence reads: CASSYDRGYTF. DNA for the CDR3: TGTGCCAGCAGTTACGACAGGGGCTACACCTTC.

The V and J genes are TRBV29-1 and TRBJ1-2; possible D gene TRBD1, 5 bases. The CDR3 runs to 13 residues. Trimming pared 0 bases from V and 4 bases from J, leaving 9 bases between. Germline V lookup: CDR1 SQVTM, CDR2 ANQGSEA. The CDR3 bases are TGCAGCGTTGAAGACCAGGGATCCTATGGCTACACCTTC. Translated, it gives CSVEDQGSYGYTF.

This rearrangement joins TRBV9 to TRBJ2-7; 8 nucleotides agree with TRBD2. CDR3 length: 15 residues. The V and J ends lost 5 bases and 3 bases, in that order; junction bases with no gene match: 10. Germline CDR1 is SGDLS and CDR2 is YYNGEE. This CDR3 is CASSTRGGSGYEQYF. CDR3 bases: TGTGCCAGCAGTACCCGGGGGGGATCGGGCTACGAGCAGTACTTC.

The chain joins TRBV6-2 or TRBV6-3 to TRBJ2-7, with 10 bases lining up with TRBD2. This CDR3 is 19 amino acids long. CDR1 is MNHEY, CDR2 SVGEGT, per germline. The V and J ends lost 5 bases and 3 bases, in that order; junction bases with no gene match: 19. The CDR3, as DNA: TGTGCCAGCAGTCTCACCCCGGGACTAGCGAAAGGGGTAGACTACGAGCAGTACTTC. This sequence encodes CASSLTPGLAKGVDYEQYF.

The chain uses TRBV6-1 and TRBJ1-5; tentatively, D is TRBD1 (5 bases). The V end was cut by 1 base, the J end by 7 bases, with 17 bases between. CDR1 and CDR2 (germline): MNHNS, SASEGT. The CDR3 runs 16 residues. The CDR3 coding sequence is TGTGCCAGCAGTGAAGTTTTGGGGGGTTCGGGGCAGCCCCAGCATTTT. It translates to CASSEVLGGSGQPQHF.

In this sample, this clone turned up once. The chain joins TRBV25-1 to TRBJ1-1; 9 bases line up with TRBD1. Trimming cost V 4 bases and J 8 bases; bases outside gene matches: 8. Germline CDR1 MGHDK, CDR2 SYGVNS. There are 14 residues in the CDR3. The CDR3 sequence: CASSAGQGYREAFF. DNA for the CDR3: TGTGCCAGCAGTGCCGGACAGGGGTATAGGGAAGCTTTCTTT.